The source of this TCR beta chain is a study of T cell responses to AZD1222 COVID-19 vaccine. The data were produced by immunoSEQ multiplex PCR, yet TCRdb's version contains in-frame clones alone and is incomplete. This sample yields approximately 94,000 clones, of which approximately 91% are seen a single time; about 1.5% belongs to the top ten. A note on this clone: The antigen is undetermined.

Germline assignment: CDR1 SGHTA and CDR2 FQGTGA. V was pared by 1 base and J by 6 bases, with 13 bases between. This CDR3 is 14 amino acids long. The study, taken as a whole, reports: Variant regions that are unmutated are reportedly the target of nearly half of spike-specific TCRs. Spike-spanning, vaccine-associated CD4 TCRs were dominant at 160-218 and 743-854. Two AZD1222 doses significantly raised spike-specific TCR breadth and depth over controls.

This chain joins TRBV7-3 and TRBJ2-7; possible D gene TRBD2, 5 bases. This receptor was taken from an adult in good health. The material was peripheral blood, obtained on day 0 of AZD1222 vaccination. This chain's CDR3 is CASSLMPRRGEQYF. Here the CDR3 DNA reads TGTGCCAGCAGCTTAATGCCCCGCCGGGGCGAGCAGTACTTC.